This entry lists 21 T cell receptor beta chains sequenced from one sample in a study of CD8+CD57+ T cells in acquired aplastic anemia. Genomic DNA was employed as the template in profiling TCR beta VDJ and CDR3. TCRdb independently ran MiXCR on the reads; one entry per CDR3 protein. The table shows 150,000 to 200,000 distinct CDR3 sequences, with approximately 48% occurring only once. The patients chosen for sequencing had shown expansion of CD8+CD57+ cells (detected by flow cytometry). Material for sequencing was sorted CD4+, CD8+, or CD8+CD57+ T cells (not recorded which) from PBMCs. These receptors were collected from a human donor with aplastic anemia.

This clonotype occurred a few times. One end of the junction does not line up with germline, which may come from a read error. The CDR3 spells CASSSLSQGTQYF. CDR3 nucleotide sequence: TGTGCCAGCAGCTCCCTTAGTCAAGGGACCCAGTACTTC. V is TRBV7-7 and J is TRBJ2-5; D gene ambiguous. The CDR3 runs to 13 residues. The V gene's germline CDR1 is SSHAT and CDR2 FNYEAQ (reference sequence).

The chain employs TRBV7-8 and TRBJ1-2; perhaps TRBD1 as D (5 bases). The CDR3 totals 14 residues. Trimming removed 2 bases from V and 5 bases from J, with 12 bases in between. Germline-derived CDR1 and CDR2 are SGHVS and FQNEAQ. The CDR3 DNA sequence: TGTGCCAGCAGCTTATCGTCACAGGCTTATGGCTACACCTTC. It encodes CASSLSSQAYGYTF.

CDR3 sequence: CASSRTGNEQYF. Here the CDR3 DNA reads TGTGCCAGTAGTAGGACAGGGAACGAGCAGTACTTC. The rearrangement uses TRBV19 and TRBJ2-7; TRBD1 matches at 8 bases. The CDR3 loop spans 12 amino acids. After removal of 4 bases from V and 5 bases from J, the junction contained 1 base not matched to a gene. From germline, CDR1 is LNHDA and CDR2 SQIVND (reference sequence).

In its sample, this clonotype was seen many times. This chain links TRBV24-1 with TRBJ1-3; no firm D call. V was pared by 4 bases and J by 0 bases, with 24 bases between. Germline V gene sequence: CDR1 KGHDR, CDR2 SFDVKD. CDR3 length equals 20 residues. The CDR3 DNA is TGTGCCACCAGTGACTGCGCAAGTAAACTAATCAGGAGCTCTGGAAACACCATATATTTT. This codes for CATSDCASKLIRSSGNTIYF.

This clonotype was detected only a few times. V is TRBV2 and J is TRBJ1-3, with D possibly TRBD1 on 5 matching bases. The CDR3 runs 14 residues. The germline gives CDR1 SNHLY, CDR2 FYNNEI. Trimming shortened V by 8 bases and J by 4 bases, and 15 bases separated the two germline ends. The CDR3 coding sequence is TGTGCCAGCTGGGGGGGGGTACCAGGAAACACCATATATTTT. It specifies CASWGGVPGNTIYF. Supplemented by reference TRBV2 and TRBJ1-3, the full variable domain reads EPEVTQTPSHQVTQMGQEVILRCVPISNHLYFYWYRQILGQKVEFLVSFYNNEISEKSEIFDDQFSVERPDGSNFTLKIRSTKLEDSAMYFCASWGGVPGNTIYFGEGSWLTVV.

This clonotype was observed a handful of times. The rearrangement links TRBV11-2 to TRBJ2-7; either TRBD1 or TRBD2 may fit D (5 bases each). The V end was cut by 1 base, the J end by 3 bases, with 19 bases between. Per germline, CDR1 SGHAT and CDR2 FQNNGV. The CDR3 has 17 amino acids. The CDR3 sequence: CASSLVGQGRRSYEQYF. Written as DNA, the CDR3 is TGTGCCAGCAGCTTAGTAGGGCAGGGACGGCGGAGCTACGAGCAGTACTTC.

The chain employs TRBV10-3 and TRBJ2-7; 9 nucleotides agree with TRBD2. CDR1 ENHRY and CDR2 SYGVKD come from the germline V gene. Trimming removed 0 bases from V and 9 bases from J; junction bases left unmatched: 12. The CDR3 extends over 16 amino acids. This CDR3 reads CAISESGTSSVKGQYF. CDR3 in DNA: TGTGCCATCAGTGAGTCTGGGACTAGCAGTGTAAAGGGGCAGTACTTC.

In its sample, this clonotype was seen many times. The rearrangement links TRBV27 to TRBJ2-7, with D possibly TRBD1 on 5 matching bases. V dropped 6 bases and J dropped 2 bases, with 14 bases sitting between them. In germline, CDR1 is MNHEY, CDR2 SMNVEV (reference sequence). The CDR3 spans 14 residues. The CDR3 DNA sequence: TGTGCCAGCAGGTACTCTGGGGCCACCTACGAGCAGTACTTC. It yields the protein CASRYSGATYEQYF.

CDR3 sequence: CASSETVTYEQYF. CDR3 nucleotide sequence: TGTGCCAGCAGTGAGACGGTCACCTACGAGCAGTACTTC. This chain uses TRBV2 with TRBJ2-7; D gene unclear. V was clipped by 3 bases and J by 2 bases, with 8 bases between them. The CDR3 runs 13 residues. Germline V gene lookup returns CDR1 SNHLY and CDR2 FYNNEI.

Only a few counts were recorded for this clonotype. A read error may produce the germline difference seen at one junction end. CDR3: CASSRLETALMNTEAFF. Here the CDR3 DNA reads TGTGCCAGCAGTAGACTAGAGACCGCGCTCATGAACACTGAAGCTTTCTTT. V usage is TRBV10-3 and J usage is TRBJ1-1; D unclear. CDR3 size: 17 residues. Looked up from germline, CDR1 is ENHRY and CDR2 is SYGVKD.

The V gene is TRBV7-8, the J gene TRBJ2-7; 7 bases are a match to TRBD1. V shed 4 bases and J 7 bases; nucleotides not matched to a gene: 4. Germline V gene sequence: CDR1 SGHVS, CDR2 FQNEAQ. This CDR3 has 12 amino acids. The CDR3 region has the DNA TGTGCCAGCAGCTACCTACAGGGGGAGCAGTACTTC. This translates into CASSYLQGEQYF.

In this sample, this clonotype turned up once. The chain couples TRBV2 to TRBJ2-7, with TRBD2 matching over 7 bases. V shed 3 bases and J 2 bases; nucleotides not matched to a gene: 7. The CDR3 runs to 15 residues. CDR1 and CDR2 (germline): SNHLY, FYNNEI. CDR3 in amino acids: CASSDSRTRAYEQYF. The CDR3 nucleotides read TGTGCCAGCAGTGATAGTAGGACTAGGGCCTACGAGCAGTACTTC. The entire variable domain, with the rest obtained from reference TRBV2 and TRBJ2-7, is as follows: EPEVTQTPSHQVTQMGQEVILRCVPISNHLYFYWYRQILGQKVEFLVSFYNNEISEKSEIFDDQFSVERPDGSNFTLKIRSTKLEDSAMYFCASSDSRTRAYEQYFGPGTRLTVT.

For this clonotype: A much larger clone lies a single base off, so this may be a read error. In DNA form, the CDR3 reads TGTGCCAGCGGCTTAGAAGGCCATAAACTGTACAATGAGCAGTTCTTC. The encoded protein is CASGLEGHKLYNEQFF. The rearrangement links TRBV7-3 to TRBJ2-1; D ambiguous. CDR1 and CDR2 from the germline V gene are SGHTA and FQGTGA. CDR3 length: 16 amino acids.

With regard to this clonotype: This clone may be a read error of a much larger clone one base away. The chain carries TRBV2 and TRBJ2-1; 8 bases agree with TRBD1. The CDR3 is 14 residues long. The J segment lost 7 bases and the V segment lost 8 bases, leaving 10 bases of the junction unmatched. Germline V gene lookup returns CDR1 SNHLY and CDR2 FYNNEI. The CDR3 is CASGPGGGENEQFF. CDR3 nucleotide sequence: TGTGCCAGCGGCCCAGGGGGCGGCGAAAATGAGCAGTTCTTC.

The rearrangement joins TRBV10-3 to TRBJ2-3; 10 nucleotides align to TRBD1. This CDR3 is 13 amino acids long. Trimming removed 6 bases from V and 5 bases from J; junction bases left unmatched: 2. Germline lookup yields CDR1 ENHRY and CDR2 SYGVKD. CDR3 bases: TGTGCCATCAGAGGACAGGGGGAAGATACGCAGTATTTT. As protein: CAIRGQGEDTQYF.

This clonotype has just a few counts. This chain connects TRBV10-3 to TRBJ2-7; 10 nucleotides line up with TRBD2. Germline CDR1 ENHRY, CDR2 SYGVKD. V lost 3 bases to trimming and J lost 2 bases; unmatched junction nucleotides: 13. The CDR3 loop spans 18 amino acids. The CDR3 loop reads CAISEKASGRGSAYEQYF. The DNA for the CDR3 is TGTGCCATCAGTGAAAAGGCTAGCGGGAGAGGCAGCGCCTACGAGCAGTACTTC.

The sample holds many counts of this clonotype. The chain uses TRBV6-1 and TRBJ1-4; D may be TRBD1 (5 bases). CDR3 length: 13 amino acids. Trimming pared 6 bases from V and 4 bases from J, leaving 9 bases between. Germline V lookup: CDR1 MNHNS, CDR2 SASEGT. CDR3 in DNA: TGTGCCAGCAGCTCGACAGTTAATGAAAAACTGTTTTTT. It is translated as CASSSTVNEKLFF.

The chain joins TRBV7-2 to TRBJ1-2; D possibly corresponds to TRBD1 (6 bases). Germline lookup yields CDR1 SGHTA and CDR2 FQGNSA. The V end lost 4 bases, the J end lost 6 bases, and 15 bases lay between the germline ends. The CDR3 is 14 residues long. The CDR3 region is CASSYTTGNHGYTF. The CDR3 region has the DNA TGTGCCAGCAGCTACACCACAGGGAACCATGGCTACACCTTC.

This sequence joins TRBV30 and TRBJ1-1; D perhaps matches TRBD1 (6 bases). The CDR3 consists of 14 residues. The germline CDR1 and CDR2 sequences are GTSNPN and SVGIG (reference sequence). The V gene lost 4 bases and the J gene lost 1 base, with 13 bases spanning the gap. The CDR3, as DNA: TGTGCCTGGACCCCTTGGGGGGCGAACACTGAAGCTTTCTTT. It is translated as CAWTPWGANTEAFF.

The chain couples TRBV25-1 to TRBJ1-1; 7 nucleotides agree with TRBD1. The CDR3 runs to 13 residues. After removal of 8 bases from V and 6 bases from J, the junction contained 9 bases not matched to a gene. Germline loops: CDR1 MGHDK, CDR2 SYGVNS. The CDR3 DNA reads TGTGCCAGCGTTAGGACAGGCGCACCTGAAGCTTTCTTT. This sequence encodes CASVRTGAPEAFF.

This chain links TRBV12-3 or TRBV12-4 with TRBJ1-5; unclear D gene. Trimming took off 5 bases at V and 4 bases at J, with 12 bases between the two ends. The CDR3 runs to 14 residues. The chain's CDR3 is CASSAVTLNQPQHF. The CDR3 DNA reads as TGTGCCAGCAGTGCCGTGACACTGAATCAGCCCCAGCATTTT.